Listed below are T cell receptor beta chains from one sample, sequenced in a study of blood T cells in healthy people across ages. TCRdb reprocessed the 5' RACE reads via MiXCR and lists one record per CDR3 protein. The table shows approximately 1.5 million distinct CDR3 sequences, with 30% to 40% occurring only once. What was sequenced was blood. The receptor set was obtained from a woman under 40 in good health. CDR3s include the opening cysteine and the closing phenylalanine or tryptophan. Each record gives: D gene, J gene, clone size, V gene, CDR3 DNA, CDR3 protein. D genes are given only for firm matches. Some rows mark clone size as missing; the rest say once, few, many or name a class of expanded clone.

NA,TRBJ2-5,few,TRBV10-3,TGTGCCATCAGGGACTCCACTGGTGAGCAGTACTTC,CAIRDSTGEQYF
TRBD1,TRBJ2-7,NA,TRBV5-6,TGTGCCAGCAGCTTACGACAGGGACGGCACGAGCAGTACTTC,CASSLRQGRHEQYF
TRBD1,TRBJ2-7,NA,TRBV4-1,TGCGCCAGCAGCCAAGATAGCATCAGGGGACAGGCGTCCTACGAGCAGTACTTC,CASSQDSIRGQASYEQYF
NA,TRBJ2-1,NA,TRBV12-5,TGTGCTAGTGGGAAAGGGGCAGATGCGTACAATGAGCAGTTCTTC,CASGKGADAYNEQFF
NA,TRBJ2-1,few,TRBV6-6,TGTGCCAGCAGTTACCCACCCAAGGGTAGGGGGAATGAGCAGTTCTTC,CASSYPPKGRGNEQFF
TRBD2,TRBJ2-1,many,TRBV7-2,TGTGCCAGCAGCTTACTAGCGGGGGGAGATGAGCAGTTCTTC,CASSLLAGGDEQFF
NA,TRBJ2-2,few,TRBV28,TGTGCCAGCAGGACCATTAACACCGGGGAGCTGTTTTTT,CASRTINTGELFF
TRBD2,TRBJ2-7,NA,TRBV25-1,TGTGCCAATAAGACTAGCGGGTCCTACGAGCAGTACTTC,CANKTSGSYEQYF
NA,TRBJ1-2,NA,TRBV5-1,TGCGCCAGCAGCTTGGGTGTGGGACGGCCCTATGGCTACACCTTC,CASSLGVGRPYGYTF
NA,TRBJ2-3,NA,TRBV7-8,TGTGCCAGCAGCCAGCCCTATTCCATCACAGATACGCAGTATTTT,CASSQPYSITDTQYF
TRBD2,TRBJ2-3,NA,TRBV7-3,TGTGCCAGCAGCTTATCGAGGGGGGTAGCGGGGACCACAGATACGCAGTATTTT,CASSLSRGVAGTTDTQYF
TRBD1,TRBJ2-7,few,TRBV5-1,TGCGCCAGCAGCTCCGGACAGGGGTATCCCTACGAGCAGTACTTC,CASSSGQGYPYEQYF
NA,TRBJ2-1,few,TRBV20-1,TGCAGTGCTAGAGATTTGGGATCCTACAATGAGCAGTTCTTC,CSARDLGSYNEQFF
TRBD2,TRBJ2-3,NA,TRBV2,TGTGCCAGCAGTGTAGGGGAGGGGCTTAGCACAGATACGCAGTATTTT,CASSVGEGLSTDTQYF
NA,TRBJ1-2,NA,TRBV6-5,TGTGCCAGCAGTTACTACGGCAGGGACCATGGCTACACCTTC,CASSYYGRDHGYTF
NA,TRBJ2-5,NA,TRBV28,TGTGCCAGCAGTTTCCAGGGAGGAACTAACGAGCGGTACTTC,CASSFQGGTNERYF
TRBD1,TRBJ2-3,NA,TRBV7-6,TGTGCCAGCCGCTTAGCGTTACAGGGGAAGAGTACGCAGTATTTT,CASRLALQGKSTQYF
NA,TRBJ2-1,NA,TRBV20-1,TGCAGTGCTAGAGATAAGGGGGGGAGCTCCTACAATGAGCAGTTCTTC,CSARDKGGSSYNEQFF
TRBD2,TRBJ2-7,NA,TRBV20-1,TGCAGTGCTAGGGGTTTACTAGCGGGAGGGCCCCGGGACGAGCAGTACTTC,CSARGLLAGGPRDEQYF
NA,TRBJ2-1,NA,TRBV7-9,TGTGCCAGCAGCGCCGGAGTGAGTGAGCAGTTCTTC,CASSAGVSEQFF
TRBD1,TRBJ2-1,NA,TRBV12-3/TRBV12-4,TGTGCCAGCAGTTTAGGACAGGGACACTACAATGAGCAGTTCTTC,CASSLGQGHYNEQFF
NA,TRBJ2-7,few,TRBV18,TGTGCCAGCTCACCGGAGACGGCCTCCTACGAGCAGTACTTC,CASSPETASYEQYF
TRBD2,TRBJ2-7,few,TRBV10-3,TGTGCCATCAGTGAGTCGTGGGGGGGCTACGAGCAGTACTTC,CAISESWGGYEQYF
TRBD2,TRBJ2-2,few,TRBV29-1,TGCAGCGTTGTAGCGGGAGGCGGGGACACCGGGGAGCTGTTTTTT,CSVVAGGGDTGELFF
TRBD2,TRBJ2-3,few,TRBV7-6,TGTGCCAGCAGCTTAGAGAGCGGGGGGCTCCCCGGGAGAGCAGATACGCAGTATTTT,CASSLESGGLPGRADTQYF
TRBD1,TRBJ2-1,NA,TRBV28,TGTGCCAGCAACCCGACAGGGGGAGACTACAATGAGCAGTTCTTC,CASNPTGGDYNEQFF
NA,TRBJ2-5,many,TRBV4-1,TGCGCCAGCAGCCAAGCCTCAGAGGGAACCCAGTACTTC,CASSQASEGTQYF
TRBD1,TRBJ2-1,NA,TRBV6-5,TGTGCCAGCAGTTACCTAGGGACAGACAATGAGCAGTTCTTC,CASSYLGTDNEQFF
TRBD1,TRBJ2-7,NA,TRBV5-4,TGTGCCAGCAGCTCACAGACAGGGGCGAATGCCTACGAGCAGTACTTC,CASSSQTGANAYEQYF
NA,TRBJ1-2,few,TRBV11-2,TGTGCCAGCAGCTTAGGCAGGGCGCGGGAAGGTCGGGGCTACACCTTC,CASSLGRAREGRGYTF
NA,TRBJ1-2,NA,TRBV27,TGTGCCAGCAGTTTATCCAGCGGAAATCGTCCCCATGGCTACACCTTC,CASSLSSGNRPHGYTF
TRBD2,TRBJ2-1,NA,TRBV20-1,TGCAGTGCGCCAGCTAGCGGGGGGGCCTACAATGAGCAGTTCTTC,CSAPASGGAYNEQFF
TRBD2,TRBJ2-3,few,TRBV9,TGTGCCAGCAGCGCCTCGGCTAGCGGGGGTAATACGCAGTATTTT,CASSASASGGNTQYF
TRBD2,TRBJ2-1,many,TRBV7-9,TGTGCCAGCAGCCCAGGAGCGGGGACTAGCGGGGGCTACAATGAGCAGTTCTTC,CASSPGAGTSGGYNEQFF
NA,TRBJ2-3,few,TRBV5-1,TGCGCCAGCAGCTTGTTCTGGGTAAACACAGATACGCAGTATTTT,CASSLFWVNTDTQYF
TRBD2,TRBJ2-1,NA,TRBV5-6,TGTGCCTCGGTGGGTGAAGCGGGGGCCTCCTACAATGAGCAGTTCTTC,CASVGEAGASYNEQFF
NA,TRBJ1-2,NA,TRBV20-1,TGCAGTTCCAGAACCTGGTCGGGAGGCTACACCTTC,CSSRTWSGGYTF
TRBD2,TRBJ2-1,NA,TRBV7-9,TGTGCCAGCAGCCTTAGCGGGAGGCCTTACAATGAGCAGTTCTTC,CASSLSGRPYNEQFF
NA,TRBJ2-3,NA,TRBV5-1,TGCGCCGGCAGCTGGCAGGGGTTCATGGATACGCAGTATTTT,CAGSWQGFMDTQYF
NA,TRBJ1-4,NA,TRBV30,TGTGCCTGGGCAACGGGACTCGAGACTGAAAAACGGTTTTTT,CAWATGLETEKRFF
NA,TRBJ2-5,NA,TRBV11-2,TGTGCCAGCAGCGCCCGGGACAACCAAGAGACCCCGTACTTC,CASSARDNQETPYF
NA,TRBJ2-7,NA,TRBV9,TGTGCCAGCAGCGTAGGGGCGGGTTTAGTCGAGCAGTACTTC,CASSVGAGLVEQYF
NA,TRBJ2-7,few,TRBV6-1,TGTGCCAGCAGTGAAGCCTTGCCCGGACAGACCCACGAGCAGTACTTC,CASSEALPGQTHEQYF
NA,TRBJ1-2,NA,TRBV11-1,TGTGCCAGCAGCCACTCCCCATTAGGGACCCGAACGACCTTTCTGATCTATGGCTACACCTTC,CASSHSPLGTRTTFLIYGYTF
NA,TRBJ2-7,few,TRBV20-1,TGCAGTGCTAGAGATCGGGGTCCGGAAGAAAACTACGAGCAGTACTTC,CSARDRGPEENYEQYF
NA,TRBJ2-1,NA,TRBV5-1,TGCGCCAGCAGCTTGGGCCGGAAGTCCTACAATGAGCAGTTCTTC,CASSLGRKSYNEQFF
TRBD2,TRBJ2-5,few,TRBV7-3,TGTGCCAGCAGCAGATCCGGGACTAGCAAAGAGACCCAGTACTTC,CASSRSGTSKETQYF
NA,TRBJ2-2,NA,TRBV4-1,TGCGCCAGCAGCCAAGGGGGGCAGACCCCCGGGGAGCTGTTTTTT,CASSQGGQTPGELFF
NA,TRBJ1-1,NA,TRBV6-1,TGTGCCAGCAGCGAAGCGAGTACTCGTGAAGCTTTCTTT,CASSEASTREAFF
NA,TRBJ1-2,NA,TRBV3-1,TGTGCCAGCAGCCAAGATAGGGGCCGGGGGGGCTACACCTTC,CASSQDRGRGGYTF
TRBD2,TRBJ2-7,many,TRBV4-1,TGCGCCAGCAGCCAAGATACTAGCGGGGGTTACGAGCAGTACTTC,CASSQDTSGGYEQYF
TRBD1,TRBJ1-5,NA,TRBV2,TGTGCCAGCACCGGGACAGGGGTTTTGTCGGATCAGCCCCAGCATTTT,CASTGTGVLSDQPQHF
TRBD1,TRBJ2-1,NA,TRBV5-1,TGCGCCAGCACCGAGGGGACAGGGCTCTACAATGAGCAGTTCTTC,CASTEGTGLYNEQFF